These 25 T cell receptor beta chains were all obtained from the same sample, sequenced in a study of early T cells in non-severe SARS-CoV-2 infection. TCRdb recomputed calls from the 5' RACE reads with MiXCR, one row per CDR3 protein. The data show more than 75,000 distinct CDR3 sequences, approximately 13% seen once. Input material: whole blood. Source of these receptors: an adult who was a healthcare worker with PCR-confirmed SARS-CoV-2 infection or an uninfected control (not recorded which).

This clonotype was observed many times. The chain has TRBV20-1 and TRBJ2-7; D possibly corresponds to TRBD1 (6 bases). CDR3 size: 15 residues. The germline CDR1 and CDR2 sequences are DFQATT and SNEGSKA (reference sequence). Trimming removed 4 bases at V and 0 bases at J, with 16 bases between. This CDR3 is CSATTGTMFSYEQYF. The CDR3, as DNA: TGCAGTGCTACGACCGGGACAATGTTCTCCTACGAGCAGTACTTC.

The gene calls are TRBV12-3 or TRBV12-4 and TRBJ1-2, with 7 bases matching TRBD1. V was clipped by 5 bases and J by 2 bases; unmatched bases: 5. The CDR3 spans 14 residues. The CDR3 sequence: CASSTTGYNYGYTF. As DNA, the CDR3 is TGTGCCAGCAGTACGACAGGGTACAACTATGGCTACACCTTC.

This clonotype was detected ten times or more. The genes are TRBV29-1 and TRBJ1-1, with D possibly TRBD1 on 6 matching bases. The V end lost 2 bases, the J end lost 5 bases, and 12 bases lay between the germline ends. The V gene's germline CDR1 is SQVTM and CDR2 ANQGSEA. The CDR3 spans 13 residues. CDR3 bases: TGCAGCGTTGAACCGGGGGCAGGGACTGAAGCTTTCTTT. Translation gives CSVEPGAGTEAFF.

This sequence joins TRBV10-3 and TRBJ2-7; D unresolved. The CDR3 covers 12 residues. The germline V and J ends were trimmed by 2 bases and 7 bases, with 9 bases remaining between them. From germline, CDR1 is ENHRY and CDR2 SYGVKD. The CDR3 region has the DNA TGTGCCATCAGTGAGCACGTTTCTGAGCAGTACTTC. It is translated as CAISEHVSEQYF.

This clonotype was found many times. This chain connects TRBV29-1 to TRBJ1-1; 9 bases match TRBD1. Germline CDR1 reads SQVTM; CDR2 reads ANQGSEA. There are 14 residues in the CDR3. V was clipped by 8 bases and J by 1 base; unmatched bases: 8. This CDR3 is CSYRGHVGNTEAFF. CDR3 nucleotides: TGCAGCTACAGGGGGCATGTGGGGAACACTGAAGCTTTCTTT.

This clonotype was seen many times. This sequence joins TRBV24-1 and TRBJ2-1; 7 nucleotides agree with TRBD1. Unmatched junction bases numbered 5, after V lost 3 bases and J lost 1 base. CDR3 size: 16 residues. The germline V gene has CDR1 KGHDR and CDR2 SFDVKD. In DNA form, the CDR3 reads TGTGCCACCAGTGATGACAGGGCCGTTTCCTACAATGAGCAGTTCTTC. As protein: CATSDDRAVSYNEQFF.

This chain links TRBV28 with TRBJ1-6; 8 bases align to TRBD1. Germline V CDR1 and CDR2: MDHEN, SYDVKM. The length of the CDR3 is 13 residues. The V gene end was trimmed by 7 bases and the J gene end by 7 bases; junction bases not matched to a gene: 3. This chain's CDR3 is CASTGQGNSPLHF. The CDR3 DNA sequence: TGTGCCAGCACCGGACAGGGAAATTCACCCCTCCACTTT.

This clonotype was counted only a few times. The chain combines TRBV7-6 with TRBJ2-6; 10 nucleotides line up with TRBD2. The ends lost 1 base at V and 3 bases at J; junction bases unmatched: 3. Germline V lookup: CDR1 SGHVS, CDR2 FNYEAQ. CDR3 length equals 17 residues. The DNA for the CDR3 is TGTGCCAGCAGCTTAGTGCTAGCGGGAGTTGGGGCCAACGTCCTGACTTTC. Protein sequence: CASSLVLAGVGANVLTF.

This chain joins TRBV9 and TRBJ2-2; 9 bases fit TRBD2. The CDR3 has 16 amino acids. From germline, CDR1 is SGDLS and CDR2 YYNGEE. V trimming: 9 bases; J trimming: 4 bases; junction bases outside the gene matches: 13. The DNA of the CDR3 is TGTGCCACCGACGGGGTGCGGGAGGGCCCCACCGGGGAGCTGTTTTTT. It is translated as CATDGVREGPTGELFF.

The chain couples TRBV7-8 to TRBJ2-3; 8 bases match TRBD2. V trimming: 3 bases; J trimming: 0 bases; junction bases outside the gene matches: 8. Germline V gene lookup returns CDR1 SGHVS and CDR2 FQNEAQ. The length of the CDR3 is 17 residues. CDR3 loop: CASSFIGLAASTDTQYF. CDR3 sequence (DNA): TGTGCCAGCAGCTTCATAGGACTAGCTGCTAGCACAGATACGCAGTATTTT.

This clonotype was detected ten times or more. This chain uses TRBV5-1 with TRBJ2-5; 13 bases are a match to TRBD2. Per the germline V gene, CDR1 is SGHRS and CDR2 is YFSETQ. V lost 4 bases to trimming and J lost 2 bases; unmatched junction nucleotides: 2. This CDR3 is 15 amino acids long. CDR3 residues: CASSLGLAGQETQYF. The CDR3 coding sequence is TGCGCCAGCAGCCTGGGACTAGCGGGACAAGAGACCCAGTACTTC.

In this sample, this clonotype turned up many times. The gene calls are TRBV6-6 and TRBJ1-5; 8 bases line up with TRBD1. The CDR3 is made up of 15 amino acids. The germline V gene encodes CDR1 MNHNY and CDR2 SVGAGI (reference sequence). The V gene end was trimmed by 3 bases and the J gene end by 2 bases; junction bases not matched to a gene: 3. The CDR3 nucleotides read TGTGCCAGCAGTTATCCACAGGGGGGCAATCAGCCCCAGCATTTT. It specifies CASSYPQGGNQPQHF.

The J gene is TRBJ2-1, the V gene TRBV6-6; D is uncertain. Trimming pared 2 bases from V and 7 bases from J, leaving 6 bases between. The CDR3 runs to 12 residues. Germline loops: CDR1 MNHNY, CDR2 SVGAGI (reference sequence). The DNA for the CDR3 is TGTGCCAGCAGTTACAGGTGGAATGAGCAGTTCTTC. Translating it yields CASSYRWNEQFF.

This clonotype was seen a few times. This chain links TRBV11-2 with TRBJ2-3; 8 nucleotides line up with TRBD1. V lost 1 base to trimming and J lost 3 bases; unmatched junction nucleotides: 12. The CDR3 has 18 amino acids. CDR1 is SGHAT, CDR2 FQNNGV, per germline. CDR3 nucleotides: TGTGCCAGCAGCTTAGTCGTACGACAGGGGCCTGGGACAGATACGCAGTATTTT. Its protein product is CASSLVVRQGPGTDTQYF.

The J gene is TRBJ2-7, the V gene TRBV7-2; possibly TRBD1 for D (6 bases). V was clipped by 5 bases and J by 7 bases, with 18 bases between them. This CDR3 comprises 14 residues. Germline CDR1 and CDR2: SGHTA and FQGNSA. The CDR3 sequence: CASSPRAAQGEQYF. The DNA for the CDR3 is TGTGCCAGCAGCCCCCGGGCAGCCCAGGGGGAGCAGTACTTC.

The gene calls are TRBV6-1 and TRBJ2-1, with 7 bases fitting TRBD2. The germline V gene encodes CDR1 MNHNS and CDR2 SASEGT. V lost 5 bases, J lost 0 bases, and 4 bases stayed unmatched. This CDR3 comprises 15 residues. CDR3: CASSRSGTSYNEQFF. The CDR3 nucleotides are TGTGCCAGCAGTCGAAGCGGGACCTCCTACAATGAGCAGTTCTTC.

CDR3 loop: CASSLGQGGDYEQYF. CDR3 sequence (DNA): TGTGCCAGCAGTTTAGGGCAGGGAGGGGACTACGAGCAGTACTTC. This chain uses TRBV27 with TRBJ2-7; 7 nucleotides align to TRBD2. V was pared by 2 bases and J by 3 bases, with 7 bases of the junction left unmatched. The CDR3 consists of 15 residues. Germline CDR1 is MNHEY and CDR2 is SMNVEV (reference sequence).

The chain links TRBV5-1 to TRBJ1-2; D gene uncertain. Trimming removed 3 bases from V and 0 bases from J, with 6 bases in between. Germline V gene sequence: CDR1 SGHRS, CDR2 YFSETQ. The CDR3 has 13 amino acids. The DNA for the CDR3 is TGCGCCAGCAGCTGGAGTACTAACTATGGCTACACCTTC. Protein product: CASSWSTNYGYTF.

This clonotype appeared a few times. V usage is TRBV7-6 and J usage is TRBJ1-6, with 9 bases fitting TRBD1. V gave up 1 base and J gave up 13 bases; unmatched junction bases: 5. Germline V gives CDR1 SGHVS, CDR2 FNYEAQ. The CDR3 runs to 14 residues. CDR3 region: CASSLGGQGRPLHF. As DNA, the CDR3 is TGTGCCAGCAGCTTAGGGGGACAGGGAAGGCCCCTCCACTTT.

This clonotype was recorded at least ten times. This chain links TRBV5-1 with TRBJ2-2; TRBD1 might be the D (6 bases). V lost 3 bases and J lost 4, with 16 bases in between. CDR3 size: 16 residues. CDR1 and CDR2 (germline): SGHRS, YFSETQ. The CDR3: CASSSAGAGGTGELFF. The CDR3 DNA reads TGCGCCAGCAGCTCCGCAGGGGCCGGAGGCACCGGGGAGCTGTTTTTT.

In DNA form, the CDR3 reads TGTGCCTACGGCGGAGGCGGGGTCTACAATGAGCAGTTCTTC. It specifies CAYGGGGVYNEQFF. V and J are TRBV7-9 and TRBJ2-1; TRBD2 is a possible D gene (6 bases). The V end was cut by 11 bases, the J end by 3 bases, with 17 bases between. The CDR3 spans 14 residues. Germline V lookup: CDR1 SEHNR, CDR2 FQNEAQ (reference sequence).

This clonotype has at least ten counts. In nucleotides, the CDR3 is TGTGCCAGCAGCTTAGCCGGGCGGCTGGGCCAGCCCCAGCATTTT. This translates into CASSLAGRLGQPQHF. V and J are TRBV7-2 and TRBJ1-5; D not certain. V lost 0 bases and J lost 7, with 13 bases in between. The CDR3 has 15 residues. The V gene's germline CDR1 is SGHTA and CDR2 FQGNSA.

In its sample, this clonotype was seen a few times. The chain employs TRBV30 and TRBJ2-1; tentatively, D is TRBD1 (6 bases). V lost 4 bases, J lost 0 bases, and 13 bases lay in between. The CDR3 loop spans 15 amino acids. Germline values: CDR1 GTSNPN, CDR2 SVGIG (reference sequence). The CDR3 nucleotides read TGTGCCTGGACTCTGGACAGAAGCTCCTACAATGAGCAGTTCTTC. Protein: CAWTLDRSSYNEQFF.

The chain joins TRBV11-2 to TRBJ2-1; D is unresolved. The CDR3 covers 14 residues. Trimming stripped 2 bases from V and 10 bases from J, with 15 bases between. CDR1 SGHAT and CDR2 FQNNGV come from the germline V gene. CDR3 residues: CASSLIRLPQEQFF. The CDR3 DNA reads TGTGCCAGCAGCTTAATTAGGCTACCCCAGGAGCAGTTCTTC.

The chain couples TRBV7-8 to TRBJ2-7; unclear D gene. Germline V gives CDR1 SGHVS, CDR2 FQNEAQ. This CDR3 has 14 amino acids. V was pared by 4 bases and J by 6 bases, with 16 bases between. CDR3 in amino acids: CASSSDIHGSEQYF. Here the CDR3 DNA reads TGTGCCAGCAGCTCAGACATACATGGGTCCGAGCAGTACTTC. Filled out from reference TRBV7-8 and TRBJ2-7, the complete variable domain reads GAGVSQSPRYKVAKRGQDVALRCDPISGHVSLFWYQQALGQGPEFLTYFQNEAQLDKSGLPSDRFFAERPEGSVSTLKIQRTQQEDSAVYLCASSSDIHGSEQYFGPGTRLTVT.